The clone carrying this TCR beta chain was seen a few times. Its cognate antigen is unknown. This sample is part of a study of CD8+ T cells in alopecia areata. Overall study context: Percent of scalp involved defined treated patients' severity scores. Study-wide results and caveats: Administration of tofacitinib significantly diminished scalp clonality and expanded CD8+ clones within the top 100.

Reverse transcribed after extraction, RNA yielded cDNA as the sequencing template. Sequencing was performed with immunoSEQ multiplex PCR; in TCRdb, only in-frame clones are kept and a portion is missing. The table lists over 100,000 clones, about 59% of them singletons. CDR1 is MNHEY and CDR2 is SMNVEV in the germline V gene (reference sequence). There are 15 residues in the CDR3. V was pared by 3 bases and J by 0 bases, with 11 bases between. Noted treatment: oral pan-JAK inhibitor, 5-10 mg twice daily. Patients with alopecia areata provided lesional scalp punch biopsies as well as peripheral blood. This chain links TRBV27 with TRBJ1-2; D gene ambiguous. The starting material was CD8+ T cells sorted from blood, obtained at week 24, from a patient treated with tofacitinib. This clonotype was sampled from a human donor with alopecia areata. CDR3: CASSFEQPANYGYTF. The CDR3 DNA reads as TGTGCCAGCAGTTTCGAACAGCCCGCTAACTATGGCTACACCTTC.